The rows below give T cell receptor beta chains drawn from one sample of a study of T cells in Graves' hyperthyroidism and ophthalmopathy. TCRdb ran MiXCR on the multiplex PCR reads and lists one entry per CDR3 protein. This sample has approximately 590,000 distinct CDR3 sequences, with more than 15% found just once. The source material was blood. These receptors were obtained from a woman aged 25 to 39 with Graves' hyperthyroidism. Both conserved end residues are part of each CDR3. The D gene is left open where the match is weak. Not every row has a clone size; where given, it reads once, few, many or a size class.

cdr3_aa: CAGETPLGWQGNEQFF
cdr3_nt: TGTGCCGGCGAGACCCCCCTGGGGTGGCAGGGGAATGAGCAGTTCTTC
j_call: TRBJ2-1
d_call: .
v_call: TRBV28
clone_size: .

cdr3_aa: CASSMNSGTYNEQFF
cdr3_nt: TGTGCCAGTAGTATGAATAGCGGTACCTACAATGAGCAGTTCTTC
j_call: TRBJ2-1
d_call: .
v_call: TRBV19
clone_size: .

cdr3_aa: CASSLEGVAQSRQYF
cdr3_nt: TGTGCCAGCAGCTTGGAGGGGGTTGCACAGTCGAGGCAGTACTTC
j_call: TRBJ2-7
d_call: .
v_call: TRBV5-8
clone_size: .

cdr3_aa: CSVDSGTSFHEQFF
cdr3_nt: TGCAGCGTTGATAGTGGGACTAGTTTCCATGAGCAGTTCTTC
j_call: TRBJ2-1
d_call: TRBD2
v_call: TRBV29-1
clone_size: many

cdr3_aa: CASSLQGGNGNTIYF
cdr3_nt: TGTGCCAGCTCACTACAGGGAGGTAATGGAAACACCATATATTTT
j_call: TRBJ1-3
d_call: .
v_call: TRBV18
clone_size: .

cdr3_aa: CSARDETAAFF
cdr3_nt: TGCAGTGCTAGAGATGAGACCGCAGCTTTCTTT
j_call: TRBJ1-1
d_call: .
v_call: TRBV20-1
clone_size: few

cdr3_aa: CASSLEAHGYTF
cdr3_nt: TGTGCCAGCAGTTTGGAAGCCCATGGCTACACCTTC
j_call: TRBJ1-2
d_call: .
v_call: TRBV12-3/TRBV12-4
clone_size: .

cdr3_aa: CASGQAGEVNEQFF
cdr3_nt: TGCGCCAGCGGCCAAGCGGGAGAGGTCAATGAGCAGTTCTTC
j_call: TRBJ2-1
d_call: TRBD2
v_call: TRBV4-1
clone_size: once

cdr3_aa: CATGPAGTQYF
cdr3_nt: TGTGCCACCGGGCCCGCGGGGACGCAGTATTTT
j_call: TRBJ2-3
d_call: .
v_call: TRBV27
clone_size: .

cdr3_aa: CASSPTTPSGYGYTF
cdr3_nt: TGCGCCAGCAGCCCCACGACCCCATCGGGCTATGGCTACACCTTC
j_call: TRBJ1-2
d_call: .
v_call: TRBV5-1
clone_size: few

cdr3_aa: CASSPRSRGHEQFF
cdr3_nt: TGTGCCAGCAGCCCGCGGTCCAGGGGTCATGAGCAGTTCTTC
j_call: TRBJ2-1
d_call: .
v_call: TRBV14
clone_size: .

cdr3_aa: CASSSGQGYQPQHF
cdr3_nt: TGTGCCAGCAGTTCAGGACAGGGCTATCAGCCCCAGCATTTT
j_call: TRBJ1-5
d_call: TRBD1
v_call: TRBV12-3/TRBV12-4
clone_size: .

cdr3_aa: CASSGTGDYNEQFF
cdr3_nt: TGCGCCAGCAGCGGGACTGGCGACTACAATGAGCAGTTCTTC
j_call: TRBJ2-1
d_call: .
v_call: TRBV5-1
clone_size: many

cdr3_aa: CASSLGLAGTDTQYF
cdr3_nt: TGTGCCAGCAGCTTGGGCCTAGCGGGAACAGATACGCAGTATTTT
j_call: TRBJ2-3
d_call: TRBD2
v_call: TRBV12-3/TRBV12-4
clone_size: many

cdr3_aa: CASSSVSGNQPQHF
cdr3_nt: TGTGCCAGCAGTTCGGTTTCTGGCAATCAGCCCCAGCATTTT
j_call: TRBJ1-5
d_call: .
v_call: TRBV28
clone_size: .

cdr3_aa: CASSTVRDSSSYEQYF
cdr3_nt: TGTGCCAGCAGTACCGTCCGGGACTCCAGCTCCTACGAGCAGTACTTC
j_call: TRBJ2-7
d_call: .
v_call: TRBV6-1
clone_size: .

cdr3_aa: CASSWTGGTGELFF
cdr3_nt: TGCGCCAGCAGCTGGACAGGTGGGACCGGGGAGCTGTTTTTT
j_call: TRBJ2-2
d_call: TRBD1
v_call: TRBV5-1
clone_size: .